This T cell receptor (beta chain) was obtained from a study of early T cells in non-severe SARS-CoV-2 infection. In the study overall: Chains were unpaired, as sequencing was done on bulk RNA from unsorted whole blood.

This CDR3 comprises 13 residues. Germline CDR1 and CDR2: SGHAT and FQNNGV. V was shortened by 5 bases and J by 8 bases, with 14 bases between the two germline ends. This clonotype appeared many times. Individual cDNA molecules were tagged with unique molecular identifiers. TCRdb re-analysed the 5' RACE reads in MiXCR, keeping a single row per CDR3 protein. Found here are roughly 38,000 distinct CDR3 sequences, 5.8% of them singletons; the top ten hold 6% to 9%. This sequence was found in an adult who was a healthcare worker with PCR-confirmed SARS-CoV-2 infection or an uninfected control (not recorded which). The sequenced material came from whole blood. The rearrangement joins TRBV11-2 to TRBJ2-3, with D possibly matching TRBD2 (7 bases). The CDR3 sequence: CASSPGGRRTQYF. For the CDR3, the DNA is TGTGCCAGCAGCCCCGGGGGGCGTCGTACGCAGTATTTT.